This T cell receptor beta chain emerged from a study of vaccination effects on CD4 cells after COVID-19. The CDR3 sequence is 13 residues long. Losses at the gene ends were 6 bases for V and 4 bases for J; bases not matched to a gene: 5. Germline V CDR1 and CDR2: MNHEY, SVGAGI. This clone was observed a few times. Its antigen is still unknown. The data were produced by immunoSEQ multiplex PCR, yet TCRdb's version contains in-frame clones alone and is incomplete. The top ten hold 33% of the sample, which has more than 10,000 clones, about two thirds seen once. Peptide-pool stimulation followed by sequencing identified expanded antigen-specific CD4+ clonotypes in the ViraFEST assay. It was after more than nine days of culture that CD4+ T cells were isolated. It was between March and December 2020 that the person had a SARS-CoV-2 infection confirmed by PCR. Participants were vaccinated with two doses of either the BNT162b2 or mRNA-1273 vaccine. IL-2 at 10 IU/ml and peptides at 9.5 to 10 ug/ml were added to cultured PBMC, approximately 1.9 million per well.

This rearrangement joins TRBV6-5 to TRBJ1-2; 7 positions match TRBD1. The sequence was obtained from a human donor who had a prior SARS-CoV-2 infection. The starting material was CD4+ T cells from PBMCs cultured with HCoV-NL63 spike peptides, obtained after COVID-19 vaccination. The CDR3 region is CASRATGIYGYTF. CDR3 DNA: TGTGCCAGCAGGGCGACAGGGATCTATGGCTACACCTTC.